What follows are 14 T cell receptor beta chains derived from one specimen sequenced in a study of Ad26.COV2.S vaccination and SARS-CoV-2 variants. Treatment noted: roughly 20 received Ad26.COV2.S at low or high dose, single or two shots; about 5 received placebo; per-sample allocation not given. Following the first vaccine or placebo injection, samples were taken on day 63. Using immunoSEQ multiplex PCR, the repertoire was profiled, and TCRdb retains in-frame clones only, with some absent. Found here are around 380,000 clones, 70% to 90% of them singletons; the top ten hold more than 3%. Sequenced material: peripheral blood, taken in a trial of Ad26.COV2.S vaccine versus placebo. The source of these receptors is a person aged 18-60 years who received the Ad26.COV2.S COVID-19 vaccine or a placebo.

This clone is a singleton in its sample. The rearrangement links TRBV7-8 to TRBJ2-2, with a tentative D call TRBD1 (6 bases). The CDR3 consists of 14 residues. V was pared by 6 bases and J by 5 bases, with 13 bases between. Germline CDR1 is SGHVS and CDR2 is FQNEAQ. The CDR3 loop reads CASRKDSNTGELFF. Written as DNA, the CDR3 is TGTGCCAGCAGAAAGGACAGTAATACCGGGGAGCTGTTTTTT.

This clone has a handful of counts. The chain joins TRBV19 to TRBJ2-3, with 7 bases that match TRBD2. This CDR3 region has 13 residues. Germline CDR1 reads LNHDA; CDR2 reads SQIVND (reference sequence). The ends lost 2 bases at V and 6 bases at J; junction bases unmatched: 2. CDR3 in DNA: TGTGCCAGTAGTATAAGGCGGGGGGATACGCAGTATTTT. This gives the protein CASSIRRGDTQYF.

In its sample, this clone was seen once. The chain combines TRBV5-4 with TRBJ2-3; D gene ambiguous. V was shortened by 4 bases and J by 3 bases, with 12 bases between the two germline ends. CDR1 SGHNT and CDR2 YYREEE come from the germline V gene (reference sequence). The CDR3 is 14 amino acids. DNA for the CDR3: TGTGCCAGCAGCCGGACCTCGGCGACAGATACGCAGTATTTT. It is translated as CASSRTSATDTQYF. The full variable domain, completed using reference TRBV5-4 and TRBJ2-3, is ETGVTQSPTHLIKTRGQQVTLRCSSQSGHNTVSWYQQALGQGPQFIFQYYREEENGRGNFPPRFSGLQFPNYSSELNVNALELDDSALYLCASSRTSATDTQYFGPGTRLTVL.

The chain recombines TRBV6-5 with TRBJ2-1, with TRBD2 as a possible D gene (5 bases). V lost 8 bases, J lost 10 bases, and 21 bases lay in between. CDR1 is MNHEY, CDR2 SVGAGI, per germline. The CDR3 totals 14 residues. CDR3 nucleotide sequence: TGTGCCAGCTCTAAGGACTCCTTCACCGGAGAGCAGTTCTTC. Protein sequence: CASSKDSFTGEQFF.

This clone has a handful of counts. The CDR3 loop is CASSLDSGGGGGQPQHF. For the CDR3, the DNA is TGTGCCAGCAGCTTAGATTCTGGGGGCGGAGGCGGTCAGCCCCAGCATTTT. The chain couples TRBV7-2 to TRBJ1-5; D is perhaps TRBD1 (6 bases). This CDR3 has 17 residues. Germline-derived CDR1 and CDR2 are SGHTA and FQGNSA. The V end lost 1 base, the J end lost 6 bases, and 19 bases lay between the germline ends.

V gene TRBV19 combines with J gene TRBJ1-1, with a tentative D call TRBD1 (5 bases). Trimming took 9 bases from V and 1 from J, leaving 12 bases between them. Germline loops: CDR1 LNHDA, CDR2 SQIVND (reference sequence). The CDR3 has 13 amino acids. The CDR3 is CASCPGRNTEAFF. The CDR3 DNA sequence: TGTGCCAGCTGCCCGGGACGGAACACTGAAGCTTTCTTT.

V gene TRBV15 combines with J gene TRBJ2-7; TRBD1 is a possible D gene (6 bases). V gave up 0 bases and J gave up 3 bases, with 12 bases separating them. This CDR3 region has 15 residues. Germline CDR1 LNHNV, CDR2 YYDKDF (reference sequence). The CDR3 DNA reads as TGTGCCACCAGCAGAGATCCAGGGGAGATCTACGAGCAGTACTTC. It translates to CATSRDPGEIYEQYF.

This clone has only one observation. The V call is TRBV10-3, the J call TRBJ1-2; perhaps TRBD1 as D (6 bases). Germline V gene data show CDR1 as ENHRY and CDR2 as SYGVKD. Between the trimmed V and J ends, which lost 3 bases and 4 bases, there was a span of 15 bases. This CDR3 is 15 amino acids long. Here the CDR3 DNA reads TGTGCCATCAGTGATGGTGGGGGCGCAGTCTATGGCTACACCTTC. It translates to CAISDGGGAVYGYTF.

This rearrangement joins TRBV7-9 to TRBJ1-1; TRBD1 is a possible D gene (5 bases). The CDR3 loop spans 12 amino acids. CDR1 and CDR2 (germline): SEHNR, FQNEAQ (reference sequence). The V gene lost 2 bases and the J gene lost 5 bases, with 6 bases spanning the gap. The CDR3 sequence is CASSLWGTEAFF. The CDR3 region has the DNA TGTGCCAGCAGCTTATGGGGGACTGAAGCTTTCTTT. The full variable domain, its missing parts supplied by reference TRBV7-9 and TRBJ1-1, is DTGVSQNPRHKITKRGQNVTFRCDPISEHNRLYWYRQTLGQGPEFLTYFQNEAQLEKSRLLSDRFSAERPKGSFSTLEIQRTEQGDSAMYLCASSLWGTEAFFGQGTRLTVV.

V is TRBV6-6 and J is TRBJ2-7; D ambiguous. The germline V gene has CDR1 MNHNY and CDR2 SVGAGI (reference sequence). The CDR3 covers 12 residues. The germline V and J ends were trimmed by 5 bases and 6 bases, with 11 bases remaining between them. The DNA for the CDR3 is TGTGCCAGCAGTCGACTCCTTTCCGAGCAGTACTTC. It is translated as CASSRLLSEQYF.

The genes are TRBV4-3 and TRBJ1-1; tentatively, D is TRBD1 (5 bases). The CDR3 runs to 17 residues. Germline lookup yields CDR1 LGHNA and CDR2 YSLEER. Trimming left V 4 bases short and J 0 bases short, with 18 bases between. CDR3 protein: CASSPYSAGLMNTEAFF. DNA of the CDR3: TGCGCCAGCAGCCCTTACTCTGCGGGGCTTATGAACACTGAAGCTTTCTTT.

This chain uses TRBV6-2 or TRBV6-3 with TRBJ2-3; 9 positions agree with TRBD1. Germline loops: CDR1 MNHEY, CDR2 SVGEGT. The ends lost 2 bases at V and 4 bases at J; junction bases unmatched: 4. This CDR3 contains 15 residues. In nucleotides, the CDR3 is TGTGCCAGCAGTTACGGACAGGGGAACTCAGATACGCAGTATTTT. Translating it yields CASSYGQGNSDTQYF.

V and J are TRBV27 and TRBJ1-6; weak D call: TRBD1 (6 bases). Germline V gene lookup returns CDR1 MNHEY and CDR2 SMNVEV (reference sequence). This CDR3 is built from 13 residues. V lost 8 bases to trimming and J lost 10 bases, with 15 bases between them. CDR3 DNA: TGTGCCAGCCAGCTCGGGGGCGGGTCACCCCTCCACTTT. Protein sequence: CASQLGGGSPLHF.

The V gene is TRBV9, the J gene TRBJ1-1; no clear D. V dropped 0 bases and J dropped 6 bases, with 9 bases sitting between them. The CDR3 consists of 13 residues. CDR1 and CDR2 from the germline V gene are SGDLS and YYNGEE. The CDR3 nucleotides read TGTGCCAGCAGCGTAGTCCTATTAGCTGAAGCTTTCTTT. This translates into CASSVVLLAEAFF.